Described below is a single T cell receptor beta chain sequence and its context. Its antigen remains unidentified. Tagging with unique molecular identifiers was a feature of the TCR beta cDNA libraries. Some 500,000 cDNA molecules were recovered from an input of roughly 0.85 to 10 million T cells. TCRdb re-analysed the PCR reads in MiXCR, keeping a single row per CDR3 protein. The data contain 350,000 to 450,000 distinct CDR3 sequences, about 40% of them singletons. The sample comes from a study of post-analysis software for immune sequencing data. Study-level results: A handful of TRBV segments appeared more often in patients than in controls, and TRBV5-6, TRBV5-1 and TRBV20-1 were among these. Strong same-batch co-clustering of samples appeared with F measure clustering. Normalized Chao1 diversity was significantly lower in multiple sclerosis patients than in controls.

Trimming took off 4 bases at V and 5 bases at J, with 5 bases between the two ends. The CDR3 extends over 10 amino acids. The germline V gene has CDR1 SQVTM and CDR2 ANQGSEA. The rearrangement links TRBV29-1 to TRBJ1-1; D gene unclear. This clonotype was sampled from a girl under 10 years old with multiple sclerosis. Input material: blood. The CDR3 DNA reads as TGCAGCGTTGGGGGTACTGAAGCTTTCTTT. Protein product: CSVGGTEAFF.